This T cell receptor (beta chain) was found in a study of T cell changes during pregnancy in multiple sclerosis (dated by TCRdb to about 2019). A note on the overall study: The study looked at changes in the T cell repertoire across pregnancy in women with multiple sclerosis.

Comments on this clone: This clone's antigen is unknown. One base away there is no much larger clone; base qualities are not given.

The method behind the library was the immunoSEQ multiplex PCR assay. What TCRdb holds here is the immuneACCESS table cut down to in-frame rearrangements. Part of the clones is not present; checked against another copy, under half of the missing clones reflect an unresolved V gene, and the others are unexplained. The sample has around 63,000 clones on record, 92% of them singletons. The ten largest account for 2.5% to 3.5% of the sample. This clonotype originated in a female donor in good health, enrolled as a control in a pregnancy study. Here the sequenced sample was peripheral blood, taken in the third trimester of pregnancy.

The CDR3 here reads CSVSHTFYEQYF. DNA sequence: TGCAGCGTTTCCCACACATTCTACGAGCAGTACTTC. The chain links TRBV29-1 with TRBJ2-7; the D gene remains uncertain. For CDR1 and CDR2, the germline V gene lists SQVTM and ANQGSEA. V was cut back by 5 bases and J by 3 bases, leaving a gap of 11 bases between them. The CDR3 spans 12 residues, from the cysteine through the phenylalanine. Only the CDR3 portion is preserved as DNA: 36 bases, with reading frame beginning at the first base.